This T cell receptor (beta chain) was sequenced in a study of blood T cell repertoires in COVID-19. Here immunoSEQ multiplex PCR was the method, and the copy in TCRdb shows in-frame clones only, minus some. The sample has roughly 380,000 clones; roughly 90% are singletons. Trimming cost V 7 bases and J 3 bases; bases outside gene matches: 5. The CDR3 is 13 residues long. CDR1 and CDR2 from the germline V gene are ENHRY and SYGVKD. The chain links TRBV10-3 to TRBJ2-7; TRBD1 matches at 8 bases. The clonotype comes from a woman aged 40 to 50 with COVID-19, enrolled during active disease. Sequencing input: peripheral blood. CDR3 bases: TGTGCCATCACTCCGGGACAGGACTACGAGCAGTACTTC. It translates to CAITPGQDYEQYF.